A selection of T cell receptor beta chains follows, all from one sample in a study of control samples from healthy donors and cancer patients. Some clones are missing from TCRdb's copy, which holds only in-frame ones; the method was immunoSEQ multiplex PCR. The top ten clones hold 5.5% of a sample with over 100,000 clones, 92% of them seen once. The sample taken for sequencing was blood. The receptors stem from a man aged 18 to 30 in good health. The CDR3 runs from the conserved cysteine through the conserved F or W. The order of the fields is D gene, V gene, clone size, J gene, CDR3 protein, CDR3 DNA. The D gene is left open where the match is weak. Expanded clones get a size class; other rows say once, few or many, or leave the size out.

>TRBD1|TRBV10-3|-|TRBJ1-2
CAITPGQGGYGYTF
TGTGCCATCACCCCGGGACAGGGGGGCTATGGCTACACCTTC
>-|TRBV5-1|-|TRBJ1-5
CASSLLGNSNQPQHF
TGCGCCAGCAGCTTGCTCGGGAATAGCAATCAGCCCCAGCATTTT
>TRBD1|TRBV12-5|-|TRBJ2-2
CASGLGGQGTGELFF
TGTGCTAGTGGTCTTGGGGGACAGGGGACCGGGGAGCTGTTTTTT
>-|TRBV3-1/TRBV3-2|-|TRBJ1-1
CASSQDFRVGSIPMNTEAFF
TGTGCCAGCAGCCAAGATTTCAGGGTTGGGTCTATACCCATGAACACTGAAGCTTTCTTT
>-|TRBV30|-|TRBJ1-2
CAWTDPPAGVYGYTF
TGTGCCTGGACTGACCCCCCAGCGGGGGTCTATGGCTACACCTTC
>TRBD1|TRBV2|-|TRBJ1-5
CASSAGWDRGLPDQPQHF
TGTGCCAGCAGCGCGGGCTGGGACAGGGGCTTGCCGGATCAGCCCCAGCATTTT
>-|TRBV3-1/TRBV3-2|-|TRBJ1-2
CASSQETFYGYTF
TGTGCCAGCAGCCAAGAAACCTTCTATGGCTACACCTTC
>-|TRBV24-1|-|TRBJ2-3
CATSGGSTDTQYF
TGTGCCACCAGTGGCGGGTCCACAGATACGCAGTATTTT
>-|TRBV2|-|TRBJ2-7
CASSVQGGFVYEQYF
TGTGCCAGCAGTGTCCAGGGCGGTTTCGTCTACGAGCAGTACTTC
>-|TRBV13|-|TRBJ2-1
CASSFGPSNNEQFF
TGTGCCAGCAGCTTCGGACCAAGCAACAATGAGCAGTTCTTC
>TRBD1|TRBV19|-|TRBJ1-5
CASRGRTGGNQPQHF
TGTGCCAGTAGGGGCAGGACAGGGGGCAATCAGCCCCAGCATTTT
>TRBD2|TRBV19|-|TRBJ2-1
CASSLLAGSYNEQFF
TGTGCCAGTAGCTTACTAGCGGGCTCCTACAATGAGCAGTTCTTC
>-|TRBV29-1|-|TRBJ2-3
CSVEGYRGTDTQYF
TGCAGCGTTGAAGGTTACAGGGGCACAGATACGCAGTATTTT
>TRBD1|TRBV28|-|TRBJ1-1
CASRPTGGGENTEAFF
TGTGCCAGCAGGCCTACAGGGGGCGGCGAGAACACTGAAGCTTTCTTT
>TRBD1|TRBV2|-|TRBJ2-1
CASSYRTGLDEQFF
TGTGCCAGCAGTTACCGGACAGGGTTGGATGAGCAGTTCTTC
>TRBD2|TRBV4-2|-|TRBJ2-7
CASSQEVSSGGSYEQYF
TGTGCCAGCAGCCAAGAAGTTAGTAGCGGGGGGTCCTACGAGCAGTACTTC
>TRBD1|TRBV4-1|-|TRBJ1-3
CASSPRQGQGNTIYF
TGCGCCAGCAGCCCTCGACAGGGTCAGGGAAACACCATATATTTT
>TRBD1|TRBV7-9|once|TRBJ1-1
CASSSGQGTEAFF
TGTGCCAGCAGCTCAGGACAGGGGACTGAAGCTTTCTTT
>TRBD1|TRBV7-9|-|TRBJ2-3
CASSSPLRQGRTDTQYF
TGTGCCAGCAGCTCCCCCCTTCGACAGGGTCGAACAGATACGCAGTATTTT
>-|TRBV2|once|TRBJ2-1
CASSEAQSSYNEQFF
TGTGCCAGCAGTGAGGCACAGAGCTCCTACAATGAGCAGTTCTTC
>-|TRBV18|-|TRBJ1-6
CASSPISGDSSSYNSPLHF
TGTGCCAGCTCACCCATCTCGGGTGACTCGAGCTCCTATAATTCACCCCTCCACTTT
>-|TRBV27|-|TRBJ2-1
CASSLIGGRNEQFF
TGTGCCAGCAGTTTAATCGGGGGGCGAAATGAGCAGTTCTTC
>-|TRBV13|-|TRBJ2-7
CASSDSMEAPEGEQYF
TGTGCCAGCAGCGATAGCATGGAGGCCCCGGAAGGCGAGCAGTACTTC
>-|TRBV5-1|-|TRBJ1-1
CASSLDSGTEAFF
TGCGCCAGCAGCTTGGATTCGGGGACTGAAGCTTTCTTT
>TRBD1|TRBV11-2|-|TRBJ1-6
CASSQVRDRGNVLHF
TGTGCCAGCAGCCAGGTCCGGGACAGGGGAAATGTCCTCCACTTT
>-|TRBV6-5|-|TRBJ1-6
CASSSRDSPLHF
TGTGCCAGCAGTTCCAGGGATTCACCCCTCCACTTT
>TRBD1|TRBV30|-|TRBJ2-5
CAWDTGVRETQYF
TGTGCCTGGGACACAGGGGTTCGAGAGACCCAGTACTTC
>-|TRBV7-2|-|TRBJ1-1
CASSPGGAMNTEAFF
TGTGCCAGCAGCCCCGGGGGGGCAATGAACACTGAAGCTTTCTTT
>TRBD1|TRBV25-1|-|TRBJ2-6
CASSEFGQDDSGANVLTF
TGTGCCAGCAGTGAATTTGGACAGGACGACTCTGGGGCCAACGTCCTGACTTTC
>-|TRBV30|-|TRBJ2-4
CAWSVGGRNIQYF
TGTGCCTGGAGTGTCGGGGGGCGAAACATTCAGTACTTC
>-|TRBV4-1|-|TRBJ1-2
CASSRLGAGGYTF
TGCGCCAGCAGTCGTTTGGGGGCAGGGGGCTACACCTTC
>TRBD1|TRBV5-1|-|TRBJ2-5
CASSLGQESWGETQYF
TGCGCCAGCAGCCTGGGACAGGAATCATGGGGAGAGACCCAGTACTTC